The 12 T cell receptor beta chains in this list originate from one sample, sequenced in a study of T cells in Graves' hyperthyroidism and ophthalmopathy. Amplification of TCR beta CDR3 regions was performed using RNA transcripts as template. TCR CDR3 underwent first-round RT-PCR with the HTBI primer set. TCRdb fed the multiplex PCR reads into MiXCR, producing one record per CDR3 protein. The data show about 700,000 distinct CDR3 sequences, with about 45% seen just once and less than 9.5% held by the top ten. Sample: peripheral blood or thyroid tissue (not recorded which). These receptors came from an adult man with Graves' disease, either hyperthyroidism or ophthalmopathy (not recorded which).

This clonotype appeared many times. Here the CDR3 reads CATGDWAFF. The CDR3 bases are TGTGCCACGGGGGACTGGGCTTTTTTT. This sequence joins TRBV7-9 and TRBJ2-2; tentative D call: TRBD2 (6 bases). V was cut by 10 bases and J by 17 bases, with 14 bases left in between. From germline, CDR1 is SEHNR and CDR2 FQNEAQ (reference sequence). The CDR3 sequence is 9 residues long.

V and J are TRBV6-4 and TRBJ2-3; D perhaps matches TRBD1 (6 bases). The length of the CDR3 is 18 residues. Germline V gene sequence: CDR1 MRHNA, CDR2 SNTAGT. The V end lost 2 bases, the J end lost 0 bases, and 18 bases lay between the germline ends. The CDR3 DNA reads TGTGCCAGCAGTGACCCCACAAGGACAGAGACTAGCACAGATACGCAGTATTTT. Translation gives CASSDPTRTETSTDTQYF.

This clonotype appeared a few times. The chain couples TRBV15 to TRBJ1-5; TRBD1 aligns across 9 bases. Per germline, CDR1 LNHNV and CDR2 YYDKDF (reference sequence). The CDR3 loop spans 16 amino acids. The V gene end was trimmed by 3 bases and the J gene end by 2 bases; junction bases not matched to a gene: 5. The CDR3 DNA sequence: TGTGCCACCAGCAGGATGGGACAGGGCGGCAATCAGCCCCAGCATTTT. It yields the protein CATSRMGQGGNQPQHF.

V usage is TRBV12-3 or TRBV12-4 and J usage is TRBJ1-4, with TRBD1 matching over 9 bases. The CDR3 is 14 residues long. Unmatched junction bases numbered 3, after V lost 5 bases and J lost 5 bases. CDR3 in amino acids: CASSHGTGNEKLFF. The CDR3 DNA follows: TGTGCCAGCAGTCACGGGACAGGGAATGAAAAACTGTTTTTT.

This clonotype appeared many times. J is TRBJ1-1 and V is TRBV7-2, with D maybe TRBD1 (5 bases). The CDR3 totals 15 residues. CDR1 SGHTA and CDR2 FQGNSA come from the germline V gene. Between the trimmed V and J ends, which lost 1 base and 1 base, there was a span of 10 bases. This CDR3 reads CASSLGAGRNTEAFF. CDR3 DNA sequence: TGTGCCAGCAGCTTAGGGGCAGGGCGGAACACTGAAGCTTTCTTT.

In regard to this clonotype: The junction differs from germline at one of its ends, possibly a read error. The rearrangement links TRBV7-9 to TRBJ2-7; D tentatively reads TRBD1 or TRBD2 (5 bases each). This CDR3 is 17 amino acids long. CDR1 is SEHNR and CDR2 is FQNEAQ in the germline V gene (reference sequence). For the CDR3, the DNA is TGCGCCAGCAGCCAAGATCCCGTGAGGGGCCCCTACTACGAGCAGTACTTC. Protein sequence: CASSQDPVRGPYYEQYF.

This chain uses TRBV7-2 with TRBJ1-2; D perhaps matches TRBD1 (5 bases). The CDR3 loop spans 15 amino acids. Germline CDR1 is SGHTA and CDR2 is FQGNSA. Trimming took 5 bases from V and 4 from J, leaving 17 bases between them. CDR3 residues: CASSRGGASGYGYTF. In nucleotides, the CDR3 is TGTGCCAGCAGCCGCGGCGGGGCTTCTGGCTATGGCTACACCTTC.

CDR3 loop: CASSTTAGTPDEKLFF. In DNA, the CDR3 is TGTGCCAGCAGTACGACTGCCGGGACACCGGATGAAAAACTGTTTTTT. This sequence joins TRBV9 and TRBJ1-4; maybe TRBD1 (6 bases). Germline V gene lookup returns CDR1 SGDLS and CDR2 YYNGEE. V lost 5 bases to trimming and J lost 6 bases, with 20 bases between them. CDR3 length equals 16 residues.

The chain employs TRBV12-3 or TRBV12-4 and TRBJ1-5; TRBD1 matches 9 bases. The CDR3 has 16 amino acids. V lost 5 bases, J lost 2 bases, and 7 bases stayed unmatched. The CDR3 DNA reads TGTGCCAGCAGTGCCGGGACAGGGATCGGCAATCAGCCCCAGCATTTT. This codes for CASSAGTGIGNQPQHF.

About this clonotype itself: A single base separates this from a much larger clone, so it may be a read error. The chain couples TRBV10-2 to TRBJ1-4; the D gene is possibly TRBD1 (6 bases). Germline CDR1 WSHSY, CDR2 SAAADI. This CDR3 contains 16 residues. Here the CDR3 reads CASSEDRLATNEKLLF. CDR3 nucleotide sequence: TGCGCCAGCAGTGAGGACAGGCTTGCAACTAATGAAAAACTGCTTTTT.

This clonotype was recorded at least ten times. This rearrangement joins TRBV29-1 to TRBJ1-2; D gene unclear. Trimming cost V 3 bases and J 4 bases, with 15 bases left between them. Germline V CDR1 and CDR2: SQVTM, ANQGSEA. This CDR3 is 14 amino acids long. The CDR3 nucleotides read TGCAGCGTTGATTGGAGGTGGCGAAGCTATGGCTACACCTTC. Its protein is CSVDWRWRSYGYTF.

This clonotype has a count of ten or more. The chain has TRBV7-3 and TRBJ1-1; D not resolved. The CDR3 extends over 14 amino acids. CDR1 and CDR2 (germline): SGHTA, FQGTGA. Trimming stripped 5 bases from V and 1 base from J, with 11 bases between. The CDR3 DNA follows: TGTGCCAGCAGCCCCGGACGGGGGAACACTGAAGCTTTCTTT. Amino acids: CASSPGRGNTEAFF.